This entry concerns a single T cell receptor (beta chain). Its antigen is still unknown. No qualities accompany the bases; no much larger clone lies one base away. This sample is part of a study of blood T cell repertoires in COVID-19 (TCRdb year 2020). Turning to the overall study: The collaborator samples originated in the United States, Italy and Spain and spanned the acute and convalescent phases of COVID-19. The material from the prospective study consisted of cDNA or gDNA derived from T cells, B-cell-depleted T cells, or PBMCs. Subjects who had been exposed to COVID-19, were actively infected with it, or had recovered from it provided the deeply sampled blood TCRbeta repertoires that made up the dataset. The repertoires were made available in a free public database intended to serve as a resource for research on the immune response to SARS-CoV-2. Samples came from the ongoing ImmuneRACE study (first 160 participants) plus 1,254 subjects from 6 global collaborators. The sample metadata nearly always contained a de-identified subject ID, COVID-19 status, age in years and sex. Where HLA class I and class II types were available, the types were taken from metadata supplied by the sample provider, not from assay-based typing.

TCRbeta CDR3 regions were amplified from genomic DNA using the immunoSEQ Assay, a bias-controlled multiplex PCR. The published analysis was carried out like this. Within the assay, amplification of reference gene primers was used to estimate how many nucleated cells each sample contained. Sequence reads were collapsed and filtered to measure the absolute abundance of every unique TCRbeta CDR3 rearrangement. For each sample, productive Simpson clonality was calculated as the square root of Simpson's diversity index across productive rearrangements. In its TCRdb copy, this immuneACCESS table keeps in-frame sequences only and misses some clones. Where compared with another copy, unresolved V genes explain less than half of these, and the others have no known cause. V, J and clone size are those of that table, while D and trimming were read from the DNA. This sample lists 180,000 or so clones; approximately 89% were detected once. Together, the top ten hold 6.5% to 9% of the sample.

Collaborating institutions collected whole blood in K2EDTA tubes following their own protocols. For TCRbeta analysis, collaborator samples were shipped as frozen whole blood, as isolated PBMCs, or as DNA extracted from either sample type. Ends trimmed: V by 2 bases, J by 7 bases; bases unmatched to a gene: 7. CDR1 and CDR2 (MNHEY, SVGAGI) derive from the germline V gene. The CDR3 runs 15 residues from the cysteine to the phenylalanine. The read is trimmed to its CDR3 DNA, 45 bases read in frame from base 1. On the study overall, not on this receptor specifically: Clinical and demographic metadata were provided uncurated, with the amount varying by source and participant.

Input material: peripheral blood. The chain couples TRBV6-5 to TRBJ1-2, with 10 bases in between that match TRBD1. The receptor was isolated from a woman in her sixties with acute or convalescent COVID-19. At the DNA level, the sequence is TGTGCCAGCAGTTACCCGGGACAGGGGACCCTTGGCTACACCTTC. Translated, this gives CASSYPGQGTLGYTF.